These 6 T cell receptor beta chains were sequenced from one sample in a study of CD8+ T cells in alopecia areata. As to treatment: oral pan-JAK inhibitor, 5-10 mg twice daily. Investigators isolated RNA and reverse transcribed it into cDNA to act as the sequencing template. The assay was immunoSEQ multiplex PCR, and TCRdb's table has in-frame clones only and misses some. This repertoire shows over 85,000 clones, roughly two thirds found once; its top ten account for 15% to 18%. Sequencing was performed on CD8+ T cells sorted from blood, taken at week 4, from a patient treated with tofacitinib. The receptor set was obtained from a human donor with alopecia areata.

This clone showed up just once. The rearrangement joins TRBV7-6 to TRBJ2-7; D is uncertain. The CDR3 covers 12 residues. Per germline, CDR1 SGHVS and CDR2 FNYEAQ. V dropped 4 bases and J dropped 2 bases, with 6 bases sitting between them. In nucleotides, the CDR3 is TGTGCCAGCAGCTCCCATACCTACGAGCAGTACTTC. It specifies CASSSHTYEQYF.

The chain is built from TRBV9 and TRBJ1-1, with 8 bases aligning to TRBD1. V shed 3 bases and J 0 bases; nucleotides not matched to a gene: 1. CDR1 SGDLS and CDR2 YYNGEE come from the germline V gene. The CDR3 consists of 14 residues. CDR3 in amino acids: CASSGTGLNTEAFF. CDR3 in DNA: TGTGCCAGCAGCGGGACAGGGCTGAACACTGAAGCTTTCTTT.

V and J are TRBV4-3 and TRBJ2-7; D uncertain. Looked up from germline, CDR1 is LGHNA and CDR2 is YSLEER. V was cut by 6 bases and J by 3 bases, with 24 bases left in between. CDR3 length: 17 residues. Written as DNA, the CDR3 is TGCGCCAGCAGACAAAGTATGGTTGGGTGGGAAGGCTACGAGCAGTACTTC. It codes for CASRQSMVGWEGYEQYF.

This clone was seen once. This chain uses TRBV4-2 with TRBJ1-5, with D unclear. The CDR3 extends over 14 amino acids. Germline CDR1 LGHNA, CDR2 YNFKEQ. V lost 1 base and J lost 3, with 7 bases in between. The CDR3 sequence is CASSQGHSNQPQHF. CDR3 DNA: TGTGCCAGCAGCCAAGGACACTCCAATCAGCCCCAGCATTTT.

The rearrangement joins TRBV27 to TRBJ1-2, with D maybe TRBD1 (5 bases). The V and J ends lost 6 bases and 4 bases respectively, with 12 bases between them. Looked up from germline, CDR1 is MNHEY and CDR2 is SMNVEV (reference sequence). The CDR3 is made up of 13 amino acids. CDR3 DNA: TGTGCCAGCAGCGTGACAGATTCCTATGGCTACACCTTC. Protein: CASSVTDSYGYTF.

The CDR3 nucleotides read TGTGCCAGTGCAGAACACAGGGGGCTCTACGAGCAGTACTTC. Encoded protein: CASAEHRGLYEQYF. V usage is TRBV19 and J usage is TRBJ2-7, with 9 bases fitting TRBD1. Trimming took 8 bases from V and 3 from J; bases not matched to a gene: 8. Per germline, CDR1 LNHDA and CDR2 SQIVND (reference sequence). The CDR3 has 14 amino acids. Drawing the rest from reference TRBV19 and TRBJ2-7, the complete variable domain is DGGITQSPKYLFRKEGQNVTLSCEQNLNHDAMYWYRQDPGQGLRLIYYSQIVNDFQKGDIAEGYSVSREKKESFPLTVTSAQKNPTAFYLCASAEHRGLYEQYFGPGTRLTVT.